A single sample is the source of the 21 T cell receptor beta chains below, sequenced in a study of human thymus T cells. Profiling relied on immunoSEQ multiplex PCR, and the TCRdb table lists in-frame clones only, not all of them. The sample consists of tens of thousands of clones, nearly 95% of them appearing once. Material: blood. The receptor source for this set is a boy younger than two with a congenital heart defect but otherwise immunologically healthy.

The chain combines TRBV9 with TRBJ2-7, with 7 bases lining up with TRBD2. V gave up 7 bases and J gave up 4 bases; unmatched junction bases: 5. This CDR3 region has 12 residues. Per germline, CDR1 SGDLS and CDR2 YYNGEE. The CDR3 bases are TGTGCCAGCTCAGGGACTACTTACGAGCAGTACTTC. It is translated as CASSGTTYEQYF.

The J gene is TRBJ2-1, the V gene TRBV19; 8 bases fit TRBD2. Per germline, CDR1 LNHDA and CDR2 SQIVND (reference sequence). Trimming cost V 5 bases and J 5 bases; bases outside gene matches: 11. CDR3 length: 16 residues. The DNA of the CDR3 is TGTGCCAGTAGTGCTGCCGGGACTAGGAGTCACAATGAGCAGTTCTTC. It codes for CASSAAGTRSHNEQFF.

The chain has TRBV6-1 and TRBJ1-1, with no clear D. V lost 0 bases and J lost 3, with 32 bases in between. The CDR3 length is 22 residues. Looked up from germline, CDR1 is MNHNS and CDR2 is SASEGT. The CDR3 protein is CASSEAYFEVRYAEGEYTEAFF. The DNA for the CDR3 is TGTGCCAGCAGTGAAGCGTACTTTGAGGTGCGTTATGCGGAGGGTGAATACACTGAAGCTTTCTTT.

This clone was detected only once. The chain recombines TRBV7-2 with TRBJ1-1, with 8 bases identical to TRBD1. CDR3 size: 15 residues. Germline V CDR1 and CDR2: SGHTA, FQGNSA. V trimming: 7 bases; J trimming: 1 base; junction bases outside the gene matches: 8. The CDR3 DNA sequence: TGTGCCAGCACCGACAGGGGCCCCACGAACACTGAAGCTTTCTTT. This encodes CASTDRGPTNTEAFF.

The CDR3 sequence is CASSPRGGSGNTIYF. For the CDR3, the DNA is TGTGCCAGCAGCCCCCGAGGAGGCTCTGGAAACACCATATATTTT. This chain links TRBV7-9 with TRBJ1-3; no clear D gene. V was trimmed by 5 bases and J by 0 bases, leaving 11 bases between them. The length of the CDR3 is 15 residues. Germline V CDR1 and CDR2: SEHNR, FQNEAQ (reference sequence).

The chain is built from TRBV7-3 and TRBJ2-1; 7 bases map to TRBD2. This CDR3 region has 14 residues. Germline CDR1 is SGHTA and CDR2 is FQGTGA. The V and J ends lost 2 bases and 10 bases, in that order; junction bases with no gene match: 8. CDR3 region: CASSLGTTFEEQFF. CDR3 DNA: TGTGCCAGCAGCTTAGGGACTACTTTCGAGGAGCAGTTCTTC.

This sequence joins TRBV6-6 and TRBJ1-2; 7 bases agree with TRBD1. CDR3 length: 16 residues. Germline CDR1 reads MNHNY; CDR2 reads SVGAGI (reference sequence). Germline trimming cut 3 bases from V and 4 bases from J; bases unmatched to any gene: 11. In DNA form, the CDR3 reads TGTGCCAGCAGTTATTATGGGACAGCAGCCGTCTATGGCTACACCTTC. Translation gives CASSYYGTAAVYGYTF.

The V gene is TRBV11-2, the J gene TRBJ2-5; TRBD2 agrees at 10 bases. The V gene end was trimmed by 6 bases and the J gene end by 4 bases; junction bases not matched to a gene: 2. Germline lookup yields CDR1 SGHAT and CDR2 FQNNGV. The CDR3 spans 13 residues. CDR3 DNA sequence: TGTGCCAGCAGGGGACTAGCGCTAGAGACCCAGTACTTC. Protein: CASRGLALETQYF.

The V gene is TRBV2, the J gene TRBJ1-3; 9 bases fit TRBD1. V trimming: 10 bases; J trimming: 1 base; junction bases outside the gene matches: 5. CDR3 length: 14 amino acids. The germline V gene has CDR1 SNHLY and CDR2 FYNNEI. The CDR3 bases are TGTGCCACCCCGGGACAGGGTTCTGGAAACACCATATATTTT. Protein sequence: CATPGQGSGNTIYF.

The chain couples TRBV5-1 to TRBJ2-7; D is perhaps TRBD2 (5 bases). The CDR3 has 13 residues. V lost 0 bases and J 5 bases, leaving 9 bases between the germline ends. Germline CDR1 reads SGHRS; CDR2 reads YFSETQ. The CDR3 loop reads CASSLGLGNEQYF. As DNA, the CDR3 is TGCGCCAGCAGCTTGGGGCTCGGGAACGAGCAGTACTTC.

Comments on this clone: Sequence at one end of the junction differs from germline and may be a read error. The rearrangement uses TRBV7-2 and TRBJ2-1; weak D call: TRBD2 (6 bases). The germline V gene has CDR1 SGHTA and CDR2 FQGNSA. The CDR3 has 15 residues. CDR3 loop: CASSLAGDSYNKQFF. In DNA, the CDR3 is TGTGCCAGCAGCTTAGCGGGGGACTCCTACAATAAGCAGTTCTTC.

The rearrangement links TRBV4-3 to TRBJ2-1, with 8 bases fitting TRBD2. There are 16 residues in the CDR3. CDR1 is LGHNA, CDR2 YSLEER, per germline. J lost 8 bases, V lost 0 bases, and 9 bases had no gene match. The CDR3, as DNA: TGCGCCAGCAGCCAAGATTCGCGGGGGGTCTGGGATGAGCAGTTCTTC. Its protein product is CASSQDSRGVWDEQFF.

J is TRBJ2-7 and V is TRBV5-4; no clear D gene. In germline, CDR1 is SGHNT, CDR2 YYREEE (reference sequence). The CDR3 loop spans 14 amino acids. Trimming pared 2 bases from V and 7 bases from J, leaving 16 bases between. CDR3 sequence reads: CASSFVSNPREQYF. CDR3 coding DNA: TGTGCCAGCAGCTTCGTCTCAAATCCCCGGGAGCAGTACTTC.

The chain links TRBV6-6 to TRBJ2-2; D is perhaps TRBD2 (6 bases). CDR3 size: 15 residues. Germline CDR1 reads MNHNY; CDR2 reads SVGAGI (reference sequence). Trimming cost V 2 bases and J 0 bases, with 7 bases left between them. CDR3 in DNA: TGTGCCAGCAGTTACGGACTACCGAACACCGGGGAGCTGTTTTTT. Residues: CASSYGLPNTGELFF.

V gene TRBV5-8 combines with J gene TRBJ2-4; 7 nucleotides match TRBD1. The CDR3 totals 17 residues. The V gene end was trimmed by 0 bases and the J gene end by 0 bases; junction bases not matched to a gene: 6. The germline CDR1 and CDR2 sequences are SGHTS and YDEGEE. Written as DNA, the CDR3 is TGTGCCAGCAGCTTGGAGGGACAGCCTATAGCCAAAAACATTCAGTACTTC. Translation: CASSLEGQPIAKNIQYF.

The chain joins TRBV7-3 to TRBJ2-5; perhaps D is TRBD1 or TRBD2 (5 bases each). Trimming stripped 5 bases from V and 5 bases from J, with 15 bases between. CDR1 is SGHTA and CDR2 is FQGTGA in the germline V gene. The CDR3 is made up of 14 amino acids. CDR3 bases: TGTGCCAGCAGCCCGGGACCTGGAGTGGAGACCCAGTACTTC. This translates into CASSPGPGVETQYF.

The chain uses TRBV12-5 and TRBJ2-1; no firm D call. This CDR3 region has 12 residues. V was clipped by 0 bases and J by 9 bases, with 6 bases between them. Germline CDR1 and CDR2: LGHNT and FRNRAP. Written as DNA, the CDR3 is TGTGCTAGTGGTTTGGTACAATTTGAGCAGTTCTTC. Translated, it gives CASGLVQFEQFF. Drawing the rest from reference TRBV12-5 and TRBJ2-1, the complete variable domain is DARVTQTPRHKVTEMGQEVTMRCQPILGHNTVFWYRQTMMQGLELLAYFRNRAPLDDSGMPKDRFSAEMPDATLATLKIQPSEPRDSAVYFCASGLVQFEQFFGPGTRLTVL.

The chain is built from TRBV25-1 and TRBJ2-3, with TRBD1 matching 12 bases. Trimming at V came to 1 base and at J to 3 bases, leaving 2 bases not matched to a gene. CDR1 and CDR2 (germline): MGHDK, SYGVNS. CDR3 length equals 16 residues. The CDR3 reads CASSEWGQGATDTQYF. CDR3 in DNA: TGTGCCAGCAGTGAATGGGGACAGGGGGCTACAGATACGCAGTATTTT. Full variable domain (outside the CDR3, taken from reference TRBV25-1 and TRBJ2-3): EADIYQTPRYLVIGTGKKITLECSQTMGHDKMYWYQQDPGMELHLIHYSYGVNSTEKGDLSSESTVSRIRTEHFPLTLESARPSHTSQYLCASSEWGQGATDTQYFGPGTRLTVL.

On this clone: Other DNA sequences from this sample encode an identical CDR3 as well. In nucleotides, the CDR3 is TGTGCCAGCAGTTTATCAGGGGCCACTGAAGCTTTCTTT. This gives the protein CASSLSGATEAFF. The chain carries TRBV27 and TRBJ1-1, with D possibly TRBD1 on 5 matching bases. The CDR3 loop spans 13 amino acids. Trimming removed 0 bases from V and 4 bases from J, with 6 bases in between. Germline V lookup: CDR1 MNHEY, CDR2 SMNVEV (reference sequence).

This clone appeared a single time. V usage is TRBV2 and J usage is TRBJ2-7; D ambiguous. This CDR3 spans 12 amino acids. Germline V gene lookup returns CDR1 SNHLY and CDR2 FYNNEI. V was cut by 0 bases and J by 6 bases, with 6 bases left in between. CDR3 in amino acids: CASSEAWVEQYF. CDR3 coding DNA: TGTGCCAGCAGTGAAGCTTGGGTCGAGCAGTACTTC.

The count of this clone is one. V and J are TRBV5-6 and TRBJ1-2; unclear D gene. V dropped 0 bases and J dropped 4 bases, with 13 bases sitting between them. This CDR3 spans 15 amino acids. CDR1 SGHDT and CDR2 YYEEEE come from the germline V gene. The CDR3 spells CASSLGGGRSYGYTF. CDR3 coding DNA: TGTGCCAGCAGCTTGGGGGGAGGCCGCTCCTATGGCTACACCTTC.